The rows below give T cell receptor beta chains drawn from one sample of a study of radiation and T cells in renal cell carcinoma. Assay used: immunoSEQ multiplex PCR; TCRdb lists only in-frame clones, some missing. The data contain about 77,000 clones, 83% of them singletons. Sample: blood, taken from a patient whose treatment included radiotherapy and nephrectomy. Receptors originate from a woman in her sixties or seventies with renal cell carcinoma. The CDR3 runs from the conserved cysteine through the conserved F or W. Fields, in order: D gene, clone size, J gene, V gene, CDR3 protein, CDR3 DNA. A D gene is named only where the DNA matches it firmly. Clone size is stated in some rows and not others, as once, few, many or a class when expanded.

. | . | TRBJ2-3 | TRBV28 | CASSLAATDTQYF | TGTGCCAGCAGTTTAGCTGCAACAGATACGCAGTATTTT
TRBD1 | . | TRBJ2-7 | TRBV9 | CASSPPGQGNEQYF | TGTGCCAGCAGCCCCCCGGGACAGGGGAACGAGCAGTACTTC
TRBD1 | . | TRBJ2-7 | TRBV2 | CASSPGTAYEQYF | TGTGCCAGCTCACCCGGGACAGCCTACGAGCAGTACTTC
. | once | TRBJ1-3 | TRBV9 | CASSDTITSSGNTIYF | TGTGCCAGCAGCGACACAATAACGAGCTCTGGAAACACCATATATTTT
. | . | TRBJ2-7 | TRBV5-1 | CASSTGDREQYF | TGCGCCAGCAGCACTGGGGACCGCGAGCAGTACTTC
. | . | TRBJ1-6 | TRBV27 | CASSFSPNSPLHF | TGTGCCAGCAGTTTTTCCCCCAATTCACCCCTCCACTTT
. | . | TRBJ1-4 | TRBV10-3 | CAISEVGRQSEKLFF | TGTGCCATCAGTGAGGTCGGTCGGCAAAGTGAAAAACTGTTTTTT
. | once | TRBJ2-5 | TRBV5-5 | CASSLLQDPETQYF | TGTGCCAGCAGCTTGCTCCAGGACCCAGAGACCCAGTACTTC
. | . | TRBJ1-1 | TRBV6-4 | CASKTVNTEAFF | TGTGCCAGCAAGACAGTGAACACTGAAGCTTTCTTT
. | . | TRBJ1-1 | TRBV11-2 | CASSFYPGQEAFF | TGTGCCAGCAGCTTTTACCCGGGACAAGAAGCTTTCTTT
. | . | TRBJ2-7 | TRBV6-6 | CASSYPGTAEEQYF | TGTGCCAGCAGTTACCCGGGGACGGCGGAGGAGCAGTACTTC
TRBD2 | . | TRBJ2-1 | TRBV9 | CASSVGLAGPYNEQFF | TGTGCCAGCAGCGTAGGACTAGCGGGACCCTACAATGAGCAGTTCTTC
. | . | TRBJ1-1 | TRBV4-2 | CASSRLRNTEAFF | TGTGCCAGCAGCCGACTACGGAACACTGAAGCTTTCTTT
. | . | TRBJ2-7 | TRBV13 | CASSFGGGGSYEQYF | TGTGCCAGCAGCTTCGGGGGTGGCGGCTCCTACGAGCAGTACTTC
. | . | TRBJ1-3 | TRBV9 | CASSADNSGNTIYF | TGTGCCAGCAGCGCGGACAACTCTGGAAACACCATATATTTT
TRBD2 | . | TRBJ2-7 | TRBV19 | CAGSSGRREQYF | TGTGCCGGGTCTAGCGGGAGGCGCGAGCAGTACTTC